This TCR beta chain was recovered during a study of Tregs in tolerant kidney transplant recipients. The CDR3 is 15 amino acids. V gave up 6 bases and J gave up 3 bases, with 15 bases separating them. CDR1 is SNHLY, CDR2 FYNNEI, per germline. The assay was immunoSEQ multiplex PCR, and TCRdb's table has in-frame clones only and misses some. The data contain some 250,000 clones, 65% to 85% of them singletons. Study-level points and caveats: This study did not directly address biological reproducibility.

Remarks on this clone: The antigen is not known.

The chain employs TRBV2 and TRBJ1-5; D remains ambiguous. The TCR originated in a human donor in good health. Source material: CD4+ T cells from blood. The CDR3 reads CASSERIKANQPQHF. The CDR3 DNA reads as TGTGCCAGCAGCGAAAGGATCAAAGCCAATCAGCCCCAGCATTTT.